This paragraph covers one TCR beta chain sequence. The sample is drawn from a study of blood T cell repertoires in COVID-19. After removal of 4 bases from V and 1 base from J, the junction contained 0 bases not matched to a gene. The germline gives CDR1 SGHTA, CDR2 FQGNSA. The CDR3 is 14 amino acids. Assay used: immunoSEQ multiplex PCR; TCRdb lists only in-frame clones, some missing. The sample holds around 120,000 clones, more than 90% seen once. Sequenced input: peripheral blood. This TCR came from a man aged 45-60 years with active COVID-19. The chain is built from TRBV7-2 and TRBJ2-2, with 7 bases identical to TRBD2. CDR3 in DNA: TGTGCCAGCAGCTCTAGCGGGAACACCGGGGAGCTGTTTTTT. It encodes CASSSSGNTGELFF.